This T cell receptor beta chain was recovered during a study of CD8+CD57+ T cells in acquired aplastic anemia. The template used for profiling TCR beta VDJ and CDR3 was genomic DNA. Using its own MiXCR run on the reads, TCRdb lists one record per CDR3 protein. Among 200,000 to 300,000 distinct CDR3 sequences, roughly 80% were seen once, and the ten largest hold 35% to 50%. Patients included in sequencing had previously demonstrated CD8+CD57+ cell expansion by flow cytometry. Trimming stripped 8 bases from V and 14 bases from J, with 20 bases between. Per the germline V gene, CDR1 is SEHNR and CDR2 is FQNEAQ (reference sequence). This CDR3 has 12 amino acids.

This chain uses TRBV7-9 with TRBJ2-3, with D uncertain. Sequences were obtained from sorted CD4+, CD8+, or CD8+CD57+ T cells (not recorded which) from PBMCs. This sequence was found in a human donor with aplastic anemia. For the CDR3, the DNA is TGTGCCAGCTGCGTACGGGCCAATGCGGTGTATTTT. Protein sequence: CASCVRANAVYF.